The subject of this entry is one T cell receptor beta chain. Its antigen is unknown. The sorted Tregs were CD4+CD25+CD127-/low cells. General observations from the study: Tumor Tregs overlapped most with tumor, then blood, naive CD4+ cells. Tumor memory CD4+ T cell TCR gene usage clustered with blood and lymph node memory CD4+ cells and lymph node naive CD4+ cells. Whole repertoires were not studied in the larger cohort, only one V-J beta rearrangement.

The CDR3 sequence is 15 residues long. Germline V gene data show CDR1 as ENHRY and CDR2 as SYGVKD. V lost 5 bases and J lost 2, with 15 bases in between. Full-length variable regions came from constant-region reverse primers plus semi-nested Nested Universal Primer A PCR. TCRdb re-analysed the 5' RACE reads in MiXCR, keeping a single row per CDR3 protein. The data contain tens of thousands of distinct CDR3 sequences, about 28% of them singletons. The clonotype originates from a female donor with breast cancer. The sequenced sample was tumor-infiltrating Tregs sorted from the breast tumor. The chain links TRBV10-3 to TRBJ2-5; D perhaps matches TRBD1 (6 bases). The CDR3 here is CAISPINRAQETQYF. CDR3 nucleotide sequence: TGTGCCATCAGTCCAATAAACAGGGCGCAAGAGACCCAGTACTTC.